The rows below give T cell receptor beta chains drawn from one sample of a study of blood T cell repertoires in COVID-19. Libraries were prepared by immunoSEQ multiplex PCR; TCRdb keeps only in-frame clonotypes and omits some of them. The table shows approximately 11,000 clones, with approximately 88% occurring only once. The sequenced sample consisted of peripheral blood. The receptor set was obtained from a human donor in a cohort sampled during active COVID-19. Each CDR3 is given with its conserved first and last residue.

v_gene	j_gene	CDR3aa
TRBV5-1	TRBJ2-1	CASSLGGTGYNEQFF
TRBV19	TRBJ1-4	CASKGSTGGSEKLFF
TRBV5-8	TRBJ2-1	CASSSRDSAISSYNEQFF
TRBV7-2	TRBJ2-3	CASSLSGSTDTQYF
TRBV6-1	TRBJ1-5	CASSEQGEQPQHF
TRBV28	TRBJ2-1	CATASASGVSSYNEQFF
TRBV7-2	TRBJ2-1	CASSSGGKLAEPRDEQFF
TRBV6-2/TRBV6-3	TRBJ2-1	CASSPLQGQGAHNEQFF
TRBV10-2	TRBJ1-6	CASRPGENSPLHF
TRBV10-1	TRBJ2-3	CASSVATPATGLAGLEADTQYF
TRBV4-1	TRBJ1-5	CASSQDGGIGNQPQHF
TRBV5-6	TRBJ2-2	CASSRDRGPENTGELFF
TRBV4-1	TRBJ1-2	CASSQDRTNINYGYTF
TRBV7-9	TRBJ1-1	CASSLRRGGVTEAFF
TRBV29-1	TRBJ2-2	CSVEGGRSTDANTGELFF
TRBV7-8	TRBJ2-5	CASEPGLQRGTQYF
TRBV2	TRBJ1-2	CAGAQSSYTF
TRBV5-4	TRBJ2-7	CASSSIDKPYEQYF
TRBV7-2	TRBJ2-4	CASSQASTLAKNIQYF
TRBV2	TRBJ2-1	CASSTGLNSYNEQFF
TRBV2	TRBJ1-4	CASSPDRFNEKLFF
TRBV12-1	TRBJ1-2	CASSFAPRDRDSGYTF
TRBV4-1	TRBJ2-1	CASSVPTGTTLHEQFF
TRBV2	TRBJ2-5	CASSGRHGEETQYF
TRBV7-6	TRBJ2-7	CASSLASGRRQYF
TRBV5-4	TRBJ2-7	CASSSQVDEQYF
TRBV29-1	TRBJ2-7	CSVGAAGGPYEQYF
TRBV29-1	TRBJ2-1	CSVAPTNEQFF
TRBV20-1	TRBJ2-7	CSASGGITYEQYF
TRBV2	TRBJ2-1	CASTLLEQFF
TRBV12-3/TRBV12-4	TRBJ2-3	CASSPSTDTQYF
TRBV5-1	TRBJ2-3	CASKRTGAPTDTQYF
TRBV5-6	TRBJ2-7	CASRSTGSAYEQYF
TRBV18	TRBJ1-1	CASSLPETKAFF
TRBV6-6	TRBJ2-3	CASSYSGLAADTQYF
TRBV25-1	TRBJ2-1	CASSESTSGANEQFF
TRBV7-2	TRBJ2-5	CASSLDRPLAELQETQYF
TRBV19	TRBJ2-1	CASSTQGLSSYNEQFF
TRBV19	TRBJ2-1	CASGGRSYNEQFF
TRBV27	TRBJ2-5	CASSPPASGQETQYF
TRBV24-1	TRBJ1-2	CATSESGQDYGYTF
TRBV3-1/TRBV3-2	TRBJ1-2	CASSHKPGVDGYTF
TRBV29-1	TRBJ2-2	CSADYGEIYSTGELFF
TRBV9	TRBJ2-5	CASSVGASAIQETQYF
TRBV19	TRBJ2-3	CASRPTSAHTDTQYF
TRBV5-5	TRBJ1-6	CASSLDRGGSPLHF
TRBV7-2	TRBJ2-6	CASSLGGAGANVLTF
TRBV18	TRBJ2-5	CASSPPDRLGETQYF
TRBV7-3	TRBJ2-1	CASSSIPRAGYNEQFF
TRBV28	TRBJ1-2	CASSSSVRGYTF
TRBV6-5	TRBJ2-5	CASSGSRGEGATQYF
TRBV3-1/TRBV3-2	TRBJ2-5	CASSPPLAEETQYF
TRBV6-5	TRBJ2-5	CASSYGTGEGETQYF